This TCR beta chain was obtained from a study of T cell responses to AZD1222 COVID-19 vaccine (dated by TCRdb to the early 2020s). The study in broad terms: AZD1222 recipients given second doses at about 4 weeks or at about 12 weeks were pooled, since spike-specific TCR depth and breadth were not found to differ between the two schedules. A total of under 250 trial participants underwent TCR sequencing, of whom more than 200 had received two doses of AZD1222 and 26 had received two doses of the MenACWY control vaccine. Trial participants were enrolled by age into subgroups of 18-55, 56-69 and 70-plus years, and about 150, 27 and 61 TCR-sequenced participants, respectively, were included in these subgroups.

V loses 5 bases of germline sequence and J loses 5 bases, and the interval between the two ends is 21 bases. Based on the germline V gene, the CDR1 and CDR2 sequences are SGHTA and FQGTGA. From the cysteine up to the phenylalanine, the CDR3 has a length of 16 residues. The retained sequence is limited to the CDR3, 48 bases, with the frame set at the first base. In its sample, this clone was seen once. Its antigen is currently not known. The record has no base qualities; no much larger clone is one base away. This specimen's time point label, per the study, means: baseline before first vaccination. Vaccinee samples came from UK trials COV001 and COV002, including a single-blind randomized controlled phase 2/3 trial of AZD1222 (ChAdOx1 nCoV-19) in healthy adults. For TCRbeta chain sequencing, PBMC samples were collected from trial participants at day 0 and at day 28 after the second dose. The CDR3 regions of human TCRbeta chains were subjected to immunosequencing. On the study's bioinformatics: TCRs in the repertoires were compared against a reference library of SARS-CoV-2-specific TCRs that had been generated with the MIRA antigen-specificity platform. Breadth meant the fraction of unique TCRs that were SARS-CoV-2-associated, whereas depth meant the fraction of total T cells that were SARS-CoV-2-associated. Using the MIRA data, each spike-specific TCR was mapped to the spike region that the TCR reacts to and placed in a CD4 or CD8 class. Log10-transformed breadth and depth values were compared by one-way ANOVA with Sidak's multiple comparisons tests. This immuneACCESS table, as held by TCRdb, lists in-frame sequences with V and J called but not all clones. Of the missing ones, under half trace to an unresolved V gene in checked studies; the others have no known cause. V, J and clone size are those of that table, while D and trimming were read from the DNA. The sample records 120,000 or so clones, approximately 91% of which are singletons. The top ten constitute less than 30% of the sample.

Study-wide findings and limitations: Conclusions about previously exposed vaccinees are limited, since just five or six AZD1222 recipients were seropositive for SARS-CoV-2 at baseline. Nearly half of unique spike-specific TCRs reportedly recognized epitopes outside regions mutated in the B.1.351 and B.1.1.7 variants. Participants were mostly white British, with more females than males. The authors suggested clonal diversity may have been underestimated. A significant rise in spike-specific TCR breadth and depth was observed after two AZD1222 doses relative to day 0 and relative to MenACWY recipients. The whole spike protein was spanned by vaccine-associated CD4 TCRs, and dominant responses were seen in regions 160-218 and 743-854. The 56-69-year group was small, and its depth increase did not reach significance, likely because of low power. Because no day 14 peak-response samples were available, the repertoires could be characterized only after the peak T cell response.

The sequence derives from an adult in good health. Specimen: peripheral blood, collected on day 0 of AZD1222 vaccination. The chain uses TRBV7-3 and TRBJ2-5; the D segment might be TRBD1 or TRBD2, since each matches 7 bases. The CDR3 protein: CASSRSGKGAGETQYF. The DNA sequence is TGTGCCAGCAGCAGGAGCGGGAAGGGGGCTGGGGAGACCCAGTACTTC.